This TCR beta chain was found in a study of blood T cell repertoires in COVID-19 (dated by TCRdb to 2018 to 2020). As for the study more broadly: The collaborator samples originated in the United States, Italy and Spain and spanned the acute and convalescent phases of COVID-19. The prospective study material was composed of cDNA or gDNA derived from T cells, B-cell-depleted T cells, or PBMCs. Subjects who had been exposed to COVID-19, were actively infected with it, or had recovered from it provided the deeply sampled blood TCRbeta repertoires that made up the dataset. The repertoires were made available in a free public database intended to serve as a resource for research on the immune response to SARS-CoV-2. The samples were drawn from the first 160 participants of the ongoing ImmuneRACE study and from roughly 1,300 subjects provided by 6 global collaborators. The sample metadata nearly always contained a de-identified subject ID, COVID-19 status, age in years and sex. Where HLA class I and class II types were available, the types were taken from metadata supplied by the sample provider, not from assay-based typing. Findings and caveats that apply to the study as a whole: How much clinical and demographic metadata was included differed by source and by participant, and the metadata was provided uncurated.

Whole blood was collected in K2EDTA tubes by collaborating institutions according to the institutions' own protocols. Collaborator samples were shipped for TCRbeta analysis as frozen whole blood, isolated PBMCs, or DNA extracted from either sample type. Including cysteine and phenylalanine, the CDR3 has 15 amino acids. The only DNA kept is the CDR3, 45 bases in frame from the first base. Trimming at the junction amounts to 5 bases on V and 2 bases on J, and the germline ends lie 16 bases apart. CDR1 SGHTA and CDR2 FQGTGA are derived from the germline V gene. TCRbeta CDR3 regions were amplified from genomic DNA by means of the immunoSEQ Assay, a bias-controlled multiplex PCR. The original pipeline was this. Nucleated cell counts per sample were estimated from amplification of reference gene primers within the assay. To quantify the absolute abundance of each unique TCRbeta CDR3 rearrangement, sequence reads were collapsed and filtered. For each sample, productive Simpson clonality was calculated as the square root of Simpson's diversity index across productive rearrangements. TCRdb took this table from immuneACCESS and kept in-frame rearrangements with V and J called. Such tables lack part of the clones; where checked against another copy, unresolved V genes explain under half of the gap, and the rest is unexplained. The V and J calls and the clone size are those of that table, but D and trimming were determined from the DNA. The sample records some 100,000 clones, 84% of which are singletons. Clones ranked in the top ten supply approximately 7.9% of the sample.

This clone was detected a few times. Its cognate antigen has yet to be identified. Per-nucleotide qualities are absent, and no much larger clonotype sits a single base away. This sequence originates from a woman of 80 years or more with active or convalescent COVID-19. The sample comprised peripheral blood. In this chain, TRBV7-3 is recombined with TRBJ2-7; a confident D gene designation cannot be given. The CDR3 protein is CASSPHEAGTYEQYF. In nucleotide form, the sequence is TGTGCCAGCAGCCCCCATGAGGCCGGTACCTACGAGCAGTACTTC.